This T cell receptor (beta chain) came from a study of T cell repertoires in cytomegalovirus infection. Notes on the study in general: There were HLA-C-restricted CMV-specific TCR beta clonotypes dominating the ex vivo response. Summed public TCR beta family frequency identified CMV carriers bearing the relevant HLA.

V was pared by 4 bases and J by 11 bases, with 12 bases between. Germline V CDR1 and CDR2: SGHVS, FQNEAQ. The CDR3 has 12 residues. This clonotype was picked up a small number of times. The antigen is undetermined. Via MiXCR, TCRdb re-called the reads, giving one row per CDR3 protein. The sample lists around 800,000 distinct CDR3 sequences; 32% were seen once. The TCR originated in a human donor in good health (CMV status not recorded). Some clones in this sample may be carry-over from other donors' samples. The chain carries TRBV7-8 and TRBJ1-3; D may be TRBD1 (5 bases). This sample comprised cultured CD8+ T cells from PBMCs, obtained from culture after CMV antigen stimulation. For the CDR3, the DNA is TGTGCCAGCAGCTCACAGGCTTACGCCATATATTTT. Amino acid sequence: CASSSQAYAIYF.